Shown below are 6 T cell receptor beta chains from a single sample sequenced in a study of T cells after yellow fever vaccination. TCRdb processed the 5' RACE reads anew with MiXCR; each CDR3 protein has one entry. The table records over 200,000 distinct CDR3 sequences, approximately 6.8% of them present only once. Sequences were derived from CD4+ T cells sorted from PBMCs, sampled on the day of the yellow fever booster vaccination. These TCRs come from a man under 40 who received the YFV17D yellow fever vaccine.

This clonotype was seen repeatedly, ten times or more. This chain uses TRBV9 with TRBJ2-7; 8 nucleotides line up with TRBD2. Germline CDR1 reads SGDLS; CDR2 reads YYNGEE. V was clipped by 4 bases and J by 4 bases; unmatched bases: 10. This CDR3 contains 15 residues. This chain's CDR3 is CASSRSGKGMYEQYF. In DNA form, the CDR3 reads TGTGCCAGCAGCCGTAGCGGGAAGGGGATGTACGAGCAGTACTTC.

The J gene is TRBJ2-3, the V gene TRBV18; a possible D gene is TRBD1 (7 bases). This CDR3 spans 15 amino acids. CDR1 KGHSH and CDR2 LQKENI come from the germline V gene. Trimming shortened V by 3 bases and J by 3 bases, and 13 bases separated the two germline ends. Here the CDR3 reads CASSPGGTVTDTQYF. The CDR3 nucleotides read TGTGCCAGCTCACCGGGCGGGACAGTAACAGATACGCAGTATTTT.

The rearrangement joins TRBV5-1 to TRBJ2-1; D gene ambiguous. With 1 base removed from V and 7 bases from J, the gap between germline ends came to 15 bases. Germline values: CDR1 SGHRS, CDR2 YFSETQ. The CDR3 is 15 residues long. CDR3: CASSLTALTVNEQFF. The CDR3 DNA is TGCGCCAGCAGCTTGACGGCCTTGACTGTTAATGAGCAGTTCTTC.

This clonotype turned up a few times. The CDR3 sequence: CSARRTVAKWDTQYF. The CDR3 bases are TGCAGTGCTCGCCGGACTGTAGCGAAGTGGGATACGCAGTATTTT. The rearrangement joins TRBV20-1 to TRBJ2-3, with D maybe TRBD2 (5 bases). Trimming removed 5 bases at V and 6 bases at J, with 21 bases between. The CDR3 totals 15 residues. Germline lookup yields CDR1 DFQATT and CDR2 SNEGSKA (reference sequence).

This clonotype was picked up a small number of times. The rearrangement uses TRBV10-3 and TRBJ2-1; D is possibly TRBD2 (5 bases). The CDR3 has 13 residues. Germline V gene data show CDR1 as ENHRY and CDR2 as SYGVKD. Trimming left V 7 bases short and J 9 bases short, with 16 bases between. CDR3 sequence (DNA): TGTGCCATCACCGATATGAAAGGGAGTGAGCAGTTCTTC. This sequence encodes CAITDMKGSEQFF.

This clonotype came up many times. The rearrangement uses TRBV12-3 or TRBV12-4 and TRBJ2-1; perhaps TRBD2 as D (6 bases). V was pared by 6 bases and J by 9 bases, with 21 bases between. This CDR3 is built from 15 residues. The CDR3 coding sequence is TGTGCCAGCAGCCCGGGTCCGACCGGAGGGTCTGAGCAGTTCTTC. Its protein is CASSPGPTGGSEQFF.